The clone carrying this T cell receptor beta chain was seen many times. Its antigen is still unknown. The trim removed 6 bases at V and 3 bases at J, leaving 4 bases unmatched. The CDR3 extends over 14 amino acids. Germline V gene lookup returns CDR1 ENHRY and CDR2 SYGVKD. The TCR beta CDR3 regions underwent amplification using RNA transcripts as the source. An initial round of RT-PCR targeting the TCR CDR3 relied on the HTBI primer set. MiXCR, run by TCRdb on the multiplex PCR reads, gives a single entry per CDR3 protein. In the table there are over 700,000 distinct CDR3 sequences, more than 30% of which are singletons. The data originate from a study of T cells in Graves' hyperthyroidism and ophthalmopathy. Study-level information: Sampling of peripheral blood happened at initial diagnosis, prior to any treatment.

Thyroid ultrasound, orbital computed tomography, clinical symptoms, and serum thyroxine and TRAb underpinned diagnoses. Study-wide points: The model foresaw ophthalmopathy a median around 6.4 months prior to onset.

The rearrangement links TRBV10-3 to TRBJ2-7; 11 nucleotides agree with TRBD2. This TCR was sampled from a young man with Graves' hyperthyroidism. Sequenced material: blood. CDR3 sequence: CAIRGTSGSYEQYF. In nucleotides, the CDR3 is TGTGCCATCAGGGGAACTAGCGGGAGCTACGAGCAGTACTTC.